One and the same sample provided the 12 T cell receptor beta chains below, sequenced in a study of a mutant IDH1 vaccine in newly diagnosed glioma (dated by TCRdb to 2020 to 2022). No antigen is known for these receptors. Explained via the paper, the time point label denotes: week 11, during vaccination. Each vaccine dose was 300 ug of a 20-mer mutant IDH1 peptide in Montanide, given subcutaneously with topical imiquimod. Library preparation used the immunoSEQ multiplex PCR assay. TCRdb stores this immuneACCESS table with in-frame sequences only. Part of the clones is absent; in the studies checked, under half of the shortfall reflects unresolved V genes, and no reason is known for the rest. This sample holds under 150,000 clones; 75% to 90% were observed only once. 0.6% to 0.7% of the sample goes to the ten largest clones. Here the sequenced sample was PBMCs, taken from a glioma patient whose treatment included an IDH1 peptide vaccine. Receptors were obtained from a woman aged 50 to 60 with glioma.

The chain combines TRBV19 with TRBJ2-6; D is perhaps TRBD1 (5 bases). Germline CDR1 LNHDA, CDR2 SQIVND (reference sequence). V shed 6 bases and J shed 0 bases, with 9 bases lying between them. This CDR3 spans 15 amino acids. The CDR3 sequence is CASRGPRSGANVLTF. CDR3 DNA: TGTGCCAGTAGGGGGCCGCGCTCTGGGGCCAACGTCCTGACTTTC.

The rearrangement links TRBV9 to TRBJ2-7, with 15 bases that match TRBD2. Germline CDR1 and CDR2: SGDLS and YYNGEE. After removal of 1 base from V and 3 bases from J, the junction contained 5 bases not matched to a gene. The CDR3 sequence is 17 residues long. CDR3: CASSVSGGLAGGYEQYF. The CDR3 nucleotides read TGTGCCAGCAGCGTATCAGGGGGACTAGCGGGAGGCTACGAGCAGTACTTC.

The chain has TRBV11-2 and TRBJ1-2, with 10 bases identical to TRBD1. Germline CDR1 and CDR2: SGHAT and FQNNGV. V lost 5 bases and J lost 2; bases outside the gene matches: 2. The CDR3 runs to 14 residues. CDR3 residues: CASSVGQGNYGYTF. The DNA of the CDR3 is TGTGCCAGCAGCGTGGGACAGGGGAACTATGGCTACACCTTC.

The rearrangement uses TRBV10-2 and TRBJ2-1, with unresolved D. The CDR3 loop spans 15 amino acids. Germline V gives CDR1 WSHSY, CDR2 SAAADI. The ends were cut back, 7 bases at V and 4 bases at J, with 17 bases in the middle. CDR3 sequence (DNA): TGCGCCAGCATTCCAGCCGCCCCTGGATACAATGAGCAGTTCTTC. Its translation is CASIPAAPGYNEQFF.

The gene calls are TRBV18 and TRBJ1-1; no definite D call. V shed 5 bases and J shed 0 bases, with 7 bases lying between them. This CDR3 is 13 amino acids long. Per the germline V gene, CDR1 is KGHSH and CDR2 is LQKENI. The CDR3 nucleotides read TGTGCCAGCTCATCCGATCTGAACACTGAAGCTTTCTTT. This encodes CASSSDLNTEAFF.

V is TRBV5-1 and J is TRBJ1-5; D call uncertain. Germline loops: CDR1 SGHRS, CDR2 YFSETQ. Trimming removed 0 bases at V and 6 bases at J, with 7 bases between. CDR3 size: 13 residues. The CDR3 nucleotides read TGCGCCAGCAGCTTGGCGGGGAGTCAGCCCCAGCATTTT. Protein: CASSLAGSQPQHF.

The chain carries TRBV2 and TRBJ1-4; D is possibly TRBD1 (6 bases). V was clipped by 4 bases and J by 5 bases, with 14 bases between them. The CDR3 is 15 amino acids. Germline CDR1 and CDR2: SNHLY and FYNNEI. CDR3 nucleotides: TGTGCCAGCAGTGCTTACGACAGGCCGAATGAAAAACTGTTTTTT. Its translation is CASSAYDRPNEKLFF.

V and J are TRBV5-1 and TRBJ2-2; possibly TRBD1 for D (6 bases). Trimming removed 6 bases at V and 7 bases at J, with 19 bases between. The CDR3 is 15 residues long. Germline CDR1 is SGHRS and CDR2 is YFSETQ. The chain's CDR3 is CASTISQGQIGELFF. CDR3 DNA sequence: TGCGCCAGCACCATTTCCCAGGGGCAGATCGGGGAGCTGTTTTTT.

The chain employs TRBV4-1 and TRBJ1-4; TRBD1 is a possible D gene (5 bases). The CDR3 sequence is 13 residues long. The ends were cut back, 4 bases at V and 9 bases at J, with 12 bases in the middle. The germline CDR1 and CDR2 sequences are MGHRA and YSYEKL. This CDR3 reads CASSRDLNQKLFF. CDR3 in DNA: TGCGCCAGCAGCCGGGACCTCAATCAAAAACTGTTTTTT.

As for this clone: At one end the junction does not follow the germline gene, possibly because of a read error. The J gene is TRBJ1-2, the V gene TRBV28; D not certain. The V gene's germline CDR1 is MDHEN and CDR2 SYDVKM. CDR3 size: 14 residues. The CDR3 DNA is TGTGCCAGCACTTTAGACGCCACCAATCTTGGCTACACCTTC. Translating gives CASTLDATNLGYTF.

This chain uses TRBV9 with TRBJ1-1, with D maybe TRBD1 (5 bases). Germline CDR1 reads SGDLS; CDR2 reads YYNGEE. This CDR3 is built from 15 residues. Trimming shortened V by 2 bases and J by 4 bases, and 15 bases separated the two germline ends. This CDR3 is CASSVLQGGVTEAFF. The CDR3 nucleotides are TGTGCCAGCAGCGTTCTCCAGGGAGGTGTCACTGAAGCTTTCTTT.

The chain combines TRBV27 with TRBJ2-1; 13 positions match TRBD2. The CDR3 spans 16 residues. CDR1 is MNHEY, CDR2 SMNVEV, per germline (reference sequence). The ends lost 5 bases at V and 7 bases at J; junction bases unmatched: 8. This chain's CDR3 is CASSVTSGGSRNEQFF. CDR3 DNA sequence: TGTGCCAGCAGTGTGACTAGCGGGGGGTCTAGAAATGAGCAGTTCTTC.